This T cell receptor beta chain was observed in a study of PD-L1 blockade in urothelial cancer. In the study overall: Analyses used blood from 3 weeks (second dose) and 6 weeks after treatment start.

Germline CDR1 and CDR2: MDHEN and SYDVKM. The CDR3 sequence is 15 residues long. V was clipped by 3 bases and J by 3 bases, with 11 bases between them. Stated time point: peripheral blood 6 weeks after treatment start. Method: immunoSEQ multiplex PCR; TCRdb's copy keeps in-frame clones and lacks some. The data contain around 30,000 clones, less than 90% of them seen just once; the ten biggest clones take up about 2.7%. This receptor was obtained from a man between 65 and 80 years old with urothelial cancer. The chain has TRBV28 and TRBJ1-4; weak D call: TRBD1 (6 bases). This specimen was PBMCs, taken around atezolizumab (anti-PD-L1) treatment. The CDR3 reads CASSFQGLANEKLFF. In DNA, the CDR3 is TGTGCCAGCAGTTTCCAGGGGCTGGCTAATGAAAAACTGTTTTTT.